The rows below give T cell receptor beta chains drawn from one sample of a study of blood T cells in healthy people across ages. TCRdb reanalysed the 5' RACE reads using MiXCR and keeps one entry per CDR3 protein. The top ten clones hold about 19% of a sample with some 1 million distinct CDR3 sequences, over 35% of them seen once. Material: blood. The receptors derive from a woman aged 55 to 70 in good health. Both conserved end residues are part of each CDR3. D genes are given only for firm matches. Size is omitted from some rows. Given values are once, few, many or a class for expanded clones.

few	TRBJ2-5	.	TRBV7-3	CASSLDRRQETQYF	TGTGCCAGCAGCTTAGACAGACGCCAAGAGACCCAGTACTTC
.	TRBJ1-4	.	TRBV28	CASSFSTRGVTNEKLFF	TGTGCCAGCAGTTTCTCCACCCGGGGTGTAACTAATGAAAAACTGTTTTTT
few	TRBJ2-7	.	TRBV20-1	CSARGRGSSASSYEQYF	TGCAGTGCTAGAGGAAGGGGGTCTAGCGCCAGCTCCTACGAGCAGTACTTC
.	TRBJ2-3	.	TRBV10-3	CAISGQDTQYF	TGTGCCATCAGTGGACAGGATACGCAGTATTTT
few	TRBJ1-2	.	TRBV25-1	CASSDPGGRSYGYTF	TGTGCCAGCAGTGACCCCGGGGGGCGTAGCTATGGCTACACCTTC
few	TRBJ2-3	TRBD2	TRBV27	CASSWGRVGVDTQYF	TGTGCCAGCAGTTGGGGGAGGGTTGGCGTGGATACGCAGTATTTT
.	TRBJ2-1	.	TRBV27	CASSLSWGNEQFF	TGTGCCAGCAGTTTATCATGGGGCAATGAGCAGTTCTTC
.	TRBJ2-5	.	TRBV5-1	CASSGAISETQYF	TGCGCCAGCAGCGGGGCCATTAGCGAGACCCAGTACTTC
many	TRBJ1-2	.	TRBV29-1	CSARRMTGNYGYTF	TGCAGCGCCCGAAGGATGACCGGGAACTATGGCTACACCTTC
few	TRBJ1-4	.	TRBV20-1	CSAVNRWESNEKLFF	TGCAGTGCCGTAAACCGTTGGGAGTCTAATGAAAAACTGTTTTTT
.	TRBJ2-1	.	TRBV7-7	CASSPSTDHEQFF	TGTGCCAGCAGCCCGTCGACCGACCATGAGCAGTTCTTC
few	TRBJ1-4	TRBD1	TRBV25-1	CASSDGTGWYEKLFF	TGTGCCAGCAGTGACGGGACAGGGTGGTATGAAAAACTGTTTTTT
.	TRBJ1-2	.	TRBV5-1	CASSLGAGLPVYGYTF	TGCGCCAGCAGCTTGGGTGCGGGGCTTCCCGTCTATGGCTACACCTTC
many	TRBJ2-7	TRBD1	TRBV25-1	CASSELGQGIYEQYF	TGTGCCAGCAGTGAATTGGGACAGGGGATCTACGAGCAGTACTTC
.	TRBJ1-1	.	TRBV20-1	CSARRVNTEAFF	TGCAGTGCTAGACGCGTGAACACTGAAGCTTTCTTT
.	TRBJ2-7	.	TRBV12-3/TRBV12-4	CASSLGSPSQFSYEQYF	TGTGCCAGCAGTTTAGGGTCGCCTAGCCAATTTTCCTACGAGCAGTACTTC
few	TRBJ1-6	.	TRBV7-2	CASSPRTEYNSPLHF	TGTGCCAGCAGCCCGCGGACAGAATATAATTCACCCCTCCACTTT
.	TRBJ2-7	.	TRBV5-5	CASSPIGRNLYEQYF	TGTGCCAGCAGCCCTATTGGGCGAAACCTCTACGAGCAGTACTTC
.	TRBJ1-1	.	TRBV29-1	CSAPGPTEAFF	TGCAGCGCGCCTGGTCCCACTGAAGCTTTCTTT
few	TRBJ2-7	.	TRBV20-1	CSARGQAPLDEQYF	TGCAGTGCTAGAGGGCAGGCCCCATTGGACGAGCAGTACTTC
few	TRBJ2-5	TRBD1	TRBV7-6	CASSLATGQGTQYF	TGTGCCAGCAGCTTAGCGACAGGGCAGGGGACCCAGTACTTC
.	TRBJ1-5	.	TRBV7-9	CASSLEDQPQHF	TGTGCCAGCAGCTTAGAAGATCAGCCCCAGCATTTT
.	TRBJ2-3	TRBD2	TRBV20-1	CSVTPSGSRTDTQYF	TGCAGTGTAACGCCTAGCGGGAGTCGGACAGATACGCAGTATTTT
.	TRBJ1-1	.	TRBV9	CASSVGQGRWTEAFF	TGTGCCAGCAGCGTAGGCCAGGGAAGGTGGACTGAAGCTTTCTTT
few	TRBJ1-4	.	TRBV7-9	CASSFGMNDEKLFF	TGTGCCAGCAGCTTCGGGATGAACGATGAAAAACTGTTTTTT
few	TRBJ2-2	TRBD1	TRBV20-1	CSARQGAGELFF	TGCAGTGCTCGACAGGGGGCCGGGGAGCTGTTTTTT
.	TRBJ1-1	TRBD1	TRBV5-1	CASSPILRDSGEAFF	TGCGCCAGCAGCCCGATACTGAGGGACAGCGGTGAAGCTTTCTTT
.	TRBJ2-2	.	TRBV7-8	CASSLRDSGRVFF	TGTGCCAGCAGCCTTCGGGACTCCGGTAGGGTGTTTTTT
many	TRBJ2-7	TRBD1	TRBV7-2	CASSTTGGSYEQYF	TGTGCCAGCAGCACGACAGGGGGCAGTTACGAGCAGTACTTC
.	TRBJ2-7	TRBD2	TRBV4-1	CASSPREGHSNEQYF	TGCGCCAGCAGCCCCCGGGAGGGCCACAGCAATGAGCAGTACTTC
.	TRBJ2-5	.	TRBV3-1	CASSQDTRPLGTQYF	TGTGCCAGCAGCCAAGATACGAGACCCCTTGGGACCCAGTACTTC
many	TRBJ2-5	.	TRBV10-3	CAARGGKETQYF	TGTGCCGCCCGTGGGGGGAAAGAGACCCAGTACTTC
.	TRBJ2-3	.	TRBV7-8	CASSLGDSRTDMQYF	TGTGCCAGCAGCTTGGGTGATAGCCGCACAGATATGCAGTATTTT
.	TRBJ2-2	TRBD2	TRBV11-2	CASSPVGTTNTGELFF	TGTGCCAGCAGCCCGGTCGGGACTACCAACACCGGGGAGCTGTTTTTT
few	TRBJ1-2	.	TRBV20-1	CSAAIGGGQGNYGYTF	TGCAGTGCCGCTATTGGGGGGGGCCAGGGAAACTATGGCTACACCTTC
many	TRBJ2-1	.	TRBV29-1	CSAQSSYNEQFF	TGCAGCGCGCAGAGCTCCTACAATGAGCAGTTCTTC
.	TRBJ2-7	.	TRBV7-8	CASSITTGGAEQYF	TGTGCCAGCAGCATCACCACTGGGGGCGCTGAGCAGTACTTC
.	TRBJ1-5	TRBD1	TRBV20-1	CSARLQGASQPQHF	TGCAGTGCTAGGTTACAGGGGGCAAGTCAGCCCCAGCATTTT